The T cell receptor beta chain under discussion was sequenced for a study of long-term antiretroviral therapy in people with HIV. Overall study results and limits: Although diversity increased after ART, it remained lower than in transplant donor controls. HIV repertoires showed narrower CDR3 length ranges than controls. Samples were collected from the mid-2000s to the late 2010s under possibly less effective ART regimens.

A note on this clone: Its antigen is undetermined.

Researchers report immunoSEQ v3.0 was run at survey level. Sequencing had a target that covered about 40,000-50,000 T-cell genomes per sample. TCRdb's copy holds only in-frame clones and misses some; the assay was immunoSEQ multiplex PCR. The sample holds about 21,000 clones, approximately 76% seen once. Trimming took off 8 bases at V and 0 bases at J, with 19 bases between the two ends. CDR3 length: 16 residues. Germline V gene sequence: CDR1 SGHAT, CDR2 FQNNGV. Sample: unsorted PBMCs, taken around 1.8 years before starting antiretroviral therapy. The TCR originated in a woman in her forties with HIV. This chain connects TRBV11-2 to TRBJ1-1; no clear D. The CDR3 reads CASPVGPTELNTEAFF. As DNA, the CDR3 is TGTGCCAGCCCCGTGGGCCCTACAGAGTTGAACACTGAAGCTTTCTTT. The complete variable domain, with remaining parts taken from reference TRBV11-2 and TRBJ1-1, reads EAGVAQSPRYKIIEKRQSVAFWCNPISGHATLYWYQQILGQGPKLLIQFQNNGVVDDSQLPKDRFSAERLKGVDSTLKIQPAKLEDSAVYLCASPVGPTELNTEAFFGQGTRLTVV.